The next 13 T cell receptor beta chains were all read from a single sample in a study of cytomegalovirus exposure and HLA in healthy donors. Here immunoSEQ multiplex PCR was the method, and the copy in TCRdb shows in-frame clones only, minus some. There are around 300,000 clones in the sample; 88% occur only once, and roughly 0.88% lies in the top ten. Sequencing used PBMCs. Receptor source: a man aged 25 to 45 in good health and CMV-seronegative.

This clone was seen a single time. V gene TRBV29-1 combines with J gene TRBJ2-2; 8 bases line up with TRBD1. CDR1 and CDR2 (germline): SQVTM, ANQGSEA. CDR3 length: 12 residues. After removal of 8 bases from V and 7 bases from J, the junction contained 6 bases not matched to a gene. The CDR3 DNA follows: TGCAGCATCGACAGGGGAGGCGGGGAGCTGTTTTTT. The encoded protein is CSIDRGGGELFF.

This chain joins TRBV4-3 and TRBJ1-2; possibly TRBD1 for D (5 bases). CDR3 size: 14 residues. V lost 0 bases, J lost 6 bases, and 11 bases lay in between. The V gene's germline CDR1 is LGHNA and CDR2 YSLEER. This CDR3 reads CASSQERGKHGYTF. As DNA, the CDR3 is TGCGCCAGCAGCCAAGAACGGGGGAAACATGGCTACACCTTC.

On this clone itself: The identical CDR3 is also encoded by other nucleotide sequences in the sample. The chain has TRBV15 and TRBJ1-6; D possibly corresponds to TRBD1 (5 bases). Germline-derived CDR1 and CDR2 are LNHNV and YYDKDF (reference sequence). The CDR3 extends over 14 amino acids. Trimming pared 3 bases from V and 5 bases from J, leaving 8 bases between. Here the CDR3 reads CATSRDIDNSPLHF. The CDR3 nucleotides read TGTGCCACCAGCAGGGACATCGATAATTCACCCCTCCACTTT.

The genes are TRBV25-1 and TRBJ2-7; weak D call: TRBD1 (6 bases). V dropped 3 bases and J dropped 3 bases, with 24 bases sitting between them. The germline V gene encodes CDR1 MGHDK and CDR2 SYGVNS. The CDR3 length is 18 residues. CDR3 residues: CASSDPHGTQGGIYEQYF. CDR3 in DNA: TGTGCCAGCAGTGACCCCCACGGGACACAGGGCGGAATCTACGAGCAGTACTTC.

This rearrangement joins TRBV5-4 to TRBJ1-1, with TRBD1 matching over 7 bases. Germline CDR1 SGHNT, CDR2 YYREEE (reference sequence). The CDR3 covers 15 residues. J gave up 1 base and V 4 bases, and 7 bases lay outside the gene matches. The CDR3 DNA reads as TGTGCCAGCAGCCTCGAGGGGGCGAGGAACACTGAAGCTTTCTTT. Its translation is CASSLEGARNTEAFF.

The chain is built from TRBV6-5 and TRBJ2-5; possible D gene TRBD2, 6 bases. The length of the CDR3 is 13 residues. Between the trimmed V and J ends, which lost 5 bases and 5 bases, there was a span of 12 bases. In germline, CDR1 is MNHEY, CDR2 SVGAGI. CDR3 sequence (DNA): TGTGCCAGCAGTAGTGGAGGGAGGGAGACCCAGTACTTC. Translating gives CASSSGGRETQYF.

V is TRBV10-3 and J is TRBJ2-1, with 14 bases fitting TRBD2. Germline trimming cut 4 bases from V and 1 base from J; bases unmatched to any gene: 3. Looked up from germline, CDR1 is ENHRY and CDR2 is SYGVKD. CDR3 length: 17 amino acids. In DNA, the CDR3 is TGTGCCATCAGTGGGGGACTAGCGGGGGTTTCCTACAATGAGCAGTTCTTC. It encodes CAISGGLAGVSYNEQFF.

The V and J genes are TRBV13 and TRBJ2-5, with D perhaps TRBD2 (5 bases). The germline CDR1 and CDR2 sequences are PRHDT and FYEKMQ (reference sequence). The CDR3 extends over 13 amino acids. V lost 5 bases and J lost 5, with 12 bases in between. DNA of the CDR3: TGTGCCAGCAGCCTTCTGAGAGGGGAGACCCAGTACTTC. This encodes CASSLLRGETQYF. Using reference TRBV13 and TRBJ2-5 for the parts outside the CDR3, the full variable domain is AAGVIQSPRHLIKEKRETATLKCYPIPRHDTVYWYQQGPGQDPQFLISFYEKMQSDKGSIPDRFSAQQFSDYHSELNMSSLELGDSALYFCASSLLRGETQYFGPGTRLLVL.

This clone has a single count. The chain uses TRBV15 and TRBJ1-6; D uncertain. The CDR3 runs 12 residues. V lost 5 bases and J lost 7, with 6 bases in between. CDR1 is LNHNV, CDR2 YYDKDF, per germline (reference sequence). CDR3: CATSFLNSPLHF. The CDR3 DNA reads as TGTGCCACCAGCTTCTTAAATTCACCCCTCCACTTT. The whole variable domain, filled in from reference TRBV15 and TRBJ1-6, reads DAMVIQNPRYQVTQFGKPVTLSCSQTLNHNVMYWYQQKSSQAPKLLFHYYDKDFNNEADTPDNFQSRRPNTSFCFLDIRSPGLGDTAMYLCATSFLNSPLHFGNGTRLTVT.

The V and J genes are TRBV29-1 and TRBJ2-2, with D maybe TRBD2 (6 bases). The germline CDR1 and CDR2 sequences are SQVTM and ANQGSEA. The CDR3 is 13 residues long. Trimming took off 1 base at V and 5 bases at J, with 8 bases between the two ends. CDR3 residues: CSVEGTKTGELFF. CDR3 nucleotides: TGCAGCGTTGAAGGGACTAAGACCGGGGAGCTGTTTTTT.

The J gene is TRBJ2-5, the V gene TRBV19, with 7 bases that match TRBD2. CDR3 length equals 13 residues. J gave up 4 bases and V 5 bases, and 4 bases lay outside the gene matches. Germline-derived CDR1 and CDR2 are LNHDA and SQIVND (reference sequence). This chain's CDR3 is CASSSSGVETQYF. CDR3 DNA sequence: TGTGCCAGTAGTTCCAGCGGGGTAGAGACCCAGTACTTC.

The V and J genes are TRBV10-1 and TRBJ2-7, with D unclear. V was trimmed by 3 bases and J by 6 bases, leaving 9 bases between them. The CDR3 has 12 residues. CDR1 WNHNN and CDR2 SYGVQD come from the germline V gene (reference sequence). CDR3 in amino acids: CASSDPSGEQYF. The CDR3 region has the DNA TGCGCCAGCAGTGACCCGTCGGGCGAGCAGTACTTC.

The gene calls are TRBV5-4 and TRBJ2-5; D remains unclear. V was trimmed by 3 bases and J by 2 bases, leaving 2 bases between them. CDR3 size: 11 residues. Germline V gene data show CDR1 as SGHNT and CDR2 as YYREEE (reference sequence). CDR3 DNA sequence: TGTGCCAGCAGCTCACAAGAGACCCAGTACTTC. Its translation: CASSSQETQYF.